This T cell receptor (beta chain) was recorded in a study of T cell clones after liver transplantation. Repertoires were generated with immunoSEQ multiplex PCR, while TCRdb's copy carries only in-frame clones and drops some. The table shows 77,000 or so clones, with 80% occurring only once. The V and J ends lost 4 bases and 8 bases respectively, with 15 bases between them. This CDR3 contains 14 residues. Germline V gene lookup returns CDR1 LNHDA and CDR2 SQIVND (reference sequence). The rearrangement uses TRBV19 and TRBJ2-1; D not resolved. This material consisted of CD4+ T cells from blood, taken 12 months after liver transplant. The sequence came from a human patient who received a liver transplant. Part of the T cell pool may stem from the graft donor. CDR3 in amino acids: CASSRIPTEDEQFF. The CDR3 region has the DNA TGTGCCAGTAGTAGAATCCCCACAGAGGATGAGCAGTTCTTC. Combining the CDR3 with reference TRBV19 and TRBJ2-1 gives the whole variable domain DGGITQSPKYLFRKEGQNVTLSCEQNLNHDAMYWYRQDPGQGLRLIYYSQIVNDFQKGDIAEGYSVSREKKESFPLTVTSAQKNPTAFYLCASSRIPTEDEQFFGPGTRLTVL.